This T cell receptor (beta chain) was identified during a study of shared T cell receptors in the human thymus. Sequencing used immunoSEQ multiplex PCR; TCRdb keeps in-frame clones, though not all of them. This sample has 500,000 to 750,000 clones, with 85% to 90% found just once. This clone has a single count. These sequences were also reported in another study, on human thymus T cells. This second study says: During corrective heart surgery, resections were taken, and the thymus tissue came from them. V and J gene usage appeared biased in thymic and blood repertoires. A high degree of thymic repertoire overlap among unrelated individuals was reported in related research.

The TCR sequence derives from a boy in the first two years of life with a congenital heart defect. Material: thymocytes.

The CDR3 DNA sequence: TGTGCCAGCAGTCCAACTGGCCGGGAAGGGACTGAAGCTTTCTTT. It codes for CASSPTGREGTEAFF. The chain joins TRBV27 to TRBJ1-1; D is undetermined. V was shortened by 5 bases and J by 5 bases, with 18 bases between the two germline ends. The germline V gene has CDR1 MNHEY and CDR2 SMNVEV (reference sequence). The CDR3 totals 15 residues.